The next 29 T cell receptor beta chains were all read from a single sample in a study of early T cells in non-severe SARS-CoV-2 infection. TCRdb re-called the 5' RACE reads with MiXCR, one entry per CDR3 protein. The table has roughly 61,000 distinct CDR3 sequences, approximately 13% seen once. This material consisted of whole blood, taken at baseline. These TCRs come from an adult who was a healthcare worker with PCR-confirmed SARS-CoV-2 infection or an uninfected control (not recorded which).

The chain employs TRBV7-9 and TRBJ2-2; D unresolved. This CDR3 has 15 amino acids. Trimming shortened V by 4 bases and J by 3 bases, and 12 bases separated the two germline ends. The germline V gene encodes CDR1 SEHNR and CDR2 FQNEAQ (reference sequence). The CDR3 here is CASSSPQGYTGELFF. CDR3 nucleotide sequence: TGTGCCAGCAGCTCGCCACAAGGGTACACCGGGGAGCTGTTTTTT. Using reference TRBV7-9 and TRBJ2-2 for the parts outside the CDR3, the full variable domain is DTGVSQNPRHKITKRGQNVTFRCDPISEHNRLYWYRQTLGQGPEFLTYFQNEAQLEKSRLLSDRFSAERPKGSFSTLEIQRTEQGDSAMYLCASSSPQGYTGELFFGEGSRLTVL.

This clonotype was counted between two and nine times. This rearrangement joins TRBV18 to TRBJ2-3; TRBD2 matches at 9 bases. Germline CDR1 reads KGHSH; CDR2 reads LQKENI. This CDR3 comprises 16 residues. With V trimmed by 3 bases and J by 1 base, 5 bases remained unmatched. The CDR3 is CASSPWASGGTDTQYF. CDR3 bases: TGTGCCAGCTCACCTTGGGCTAGCGGGGGCACAGATACGCAGTATTTT.

The chain has TRBV2 and TRBJ1-2; TRBD1 is a possible D gene (5 bases). V was shortened by 4 bases and J by 2 bases, with 14 bases between the two germline ends. Germline values: CDR1 SNHLY, CDR2 FYNNEI. The CDR3 runs 15 residues. The CDR3 DNA reads as TGTGCCAGCAGTGCACCACAGGCCCGGAACTATGGCTACACCTTC. Protein: CASSAPQARNYGYTF.

V is TRBV7-9 and J is TRBJ1-4, with 10 bases lining up with TRBD1. Germline values: CDR1 SEHNR, CDR2 FQNEAQ (reference sequence). The CDR3 is 14 amino acids. The J segment lost 5 bases and the V segment lost 5 bases, leaving 2 bases of the junction unmatched. CDR3 DNA sequence: TGTGCCAGCAGCCCGGGACAGGGGAATGAAAAACTGTTTTTT. Translating it yields CASSPGQGNEKLFF.

In its sample, this clonotype was seen many times. The rearrangement links TRBV6-1 to TRBJ1-1; unclear D gene. V was cut by 3 bases and J by 7 bases, with 15 bases left in between. This CDR3 is 14 amino acids long. CDR1 is MNHNS and CDR2 is SASEGT in the germline V gene. This CDR3 reads CASSDQPDGGEAFF. The CDR3 region has the DNA TGTGCCAGCAGTGACCAACCGGACGGAGGTGAAGCTTTCTTT.

This clonotype was detected many times. CDR3 sequence: CSAREPPGQGIPDTQYF. The CDR3 DNA reads TGCAGTGCTAGAGAACCACCGGGACAGGGGATTCCAGATACGCAGTATTTT. The J gene is TRBJ2-3, the V gene TRBV20-1, with 10 bases identical to TRBD1. Germline V gene data show CDR1 as DFQATT and CDR2 as SNEGSKA (reference sequence). J lost 4 bases, V lost 0 bases, and 10 bases had no gene match. The CDR3 sequence is 17 residues long.

The chain has TRBV9 and TRBJ2-1; 7 nucleotides align to TRBD2. CDR3 length: 15 residues. Germline V gene lookup returns CDR1 SGDLS and CDR2 YYNGEE. After removal of 4 bases from V and 4 bases from J, the junction contained 8 bases not matched to a gene. CDR3 bases: TGTGCCAGCAGCCCCTGGGGGGGTAGTTACAATGAGCAGTTCTTC. As protein: CASSPWGGSYNEQFF.

This clonotype appeared a few times. CDR3 in amino acids: CASSLRDSYNEKLFF. The CDR3 DNA reads as TGCGCCAGCAGCTTGCGGGACAGCTATAATGAAAAACTGTTTTTT. This sequence joins TRBV5-1 and TRBJ1-4, with 7 positions matching TRBD1. Germline V gene data show CDR1 as SGHRS and CDR2 as YFSETQ. Trimming took 1 base from V and 4 from J; bases not matched to a gene: 4. The CDR3 loop spans 15 amino acids.

V and J are TRBV12-3 or TRBV12-4 and TRBJ1-2, with D possibly being TRBD1 (5 bases). This CDR3 has 14 residues. The V end lost 5 bases, the J end lost 4 bases, and 14 bases lay between the germline ends. This chain's CDR3 is CASSPRQSSYGYTF. The DNA of the CDR3 is TGTGCCAGCAGTCCGAGACAGTCTAGCTATGGCTACACCTTC.

This clonotype was seen a handful of times. This sequence joins TRBV20-1 and TRBJ2-7, with D uncertain. Trimming removed 5 bases at V and 1 base at J, with 9 bases between. Germline CDR1 and CDR2: DFQATT and SNEGSKA (reference sequence). The CDR3 consists of 12 residues. The CDR3 protein is CSASRPSYEQYF. Here the CDR3 DNA reads TGCAGTGCTTCTAGACCTTCCTACGAGCAGTACTTC.

This clonotype was counted a few times. The chain has TRBV14 and TRBJ2-4; 9 bases match TRBD1. The V segment lost 2 bases and the J segment 2 bases; nucleotides outside the gene matches: 4. The CDR3 consists of 16 residues. Germline CDR1 SGHDN, CDR2 FVKESK. The CDR3 loop reads CASSQTGGVSKNIQYF. The CDR3 DNA follows: TGTGCCAGCAGCCAAACAGGGGGCGTATCCAAAAACATTCAGTACTTC.

This clonotype appeared a few times. The CDR3 region has the DNA TGTGCCAGCAGTTACCTAGCGGCCCCCTCCTACGAGCAGTACTTC. It encodes CASSYLAAPSYEQYF. The chain employs TRBV6-5 and TRBJ2-7; 7 nucleotides match TRBD2. Losses at the gene ends were 2 bases for V and 0 bases for J; bases not matched to a gene: 4. This CDR3 is 15 amino acids long. Germline assignment: CDR1 MNHEY and CDR2 SVGAGI.

The rearrangement uses TRBV11-3 and TRBJ2-3; no clear D. Germline V lookup: CDR1 SGHNT, CDR2 YENEEA. The ends were cut back, 3 bases at V and 4 bases at J, with 17 bases in the middle. The CDR3 runs 16 residues. In DNA form, the CDR3 reads TGTGCCAGCAGCTTGCGGACCATTCAGGTGGCAGATACGCAGTATTTT. It codes for CASSLRTIQVADTQYF.

This clonotype was observed a handful of times. This chain joins TRBV7-9 and TRBJ1-4; TRBD1 matches at 7 bases. The CDR3 contains 16 residues. The germline gives CDR1 SEHNR, CDR2 FQNEAQ (reference sequence). V lost 0 bases to trimming and J lost 5 bases; unmatched junction nucleotides: 6. The CDR3 region has the DNA TGTGCCAGCAGCTTAGCGGAGGGGGCCCTGAATGAAAAACTGTTTTTT. Translated, it gives CASSLAEGALNEKLFF.

V is TRBV20-1 and J is TRBJ2-7, with 9 bases aligning to TRBD2. Germline V gene data show CDR1 as DFQATT and CDR2 as SNEGSKA (reference sequence). This CDR3 has 21 residues. Trimming at V came to 3 bases and at J to 3 bases, leaving 27 bases not matched to a gene. CDR3 region: CSARRTRGGEVVSGRVYEQYF. In DNA, the CDR3 is TGCAGTGCTAGGCGGACCAGGGGGGGCGAGGTTGTTAGCGGGAGAGTCTACGAGCAGTACTTC.

This sequence joins TRBV7-2 and TRBJ1-2, with D possibly matching TRBD1 (6 bases). This CDR3 has 13 amino acids. Between the trimmed V and J ends, which lost 5 bases and 2 bases, there was a span of 9 bases. From germline, CDR1 is SGHTA and CDR2 FQGNSA. The CDR3 spells CASSGQMNYGYTF. The CDR3 nucleotides are TGTGCCAGCAGCGGACAGATGAACTATGGCTACACCTTC.

The chain employs TRBV6-5 and TRBJ1-1; no firm D call. Trimming took off 4 bases at V and 3 bases at J, with 12 bases between the two ends. Germline V gene lookup returns CDR1 MNHEY and CDR2 SVGAGI. CDR3 length: 14 amino acids. The CDR3, as DNA: TGTGCCAGCAGTTTACTACTCGGGGACACTGAAGCTTTCTTT. It encodes CASSLLLGDTEAFF.

The chain employs TRBV6-5 and TRBJ1-1; 8 nucleotides match TRBD1. From germline, CDR1 is MNHEY and CDR2 SVGAGI. With 6 bases clipped from V and 2 bases from J, the junction kept 5 bases outside the gene matches. The CDR3 consists of 14 residues. CDR3 residues: CASRGQGVNTEAFF. The CDR3 DNA reads TGTGCCAGCAGAGGACAGGGTGTAAACACTGAAGCTTTCTTT.

This clonotype was counted between two and nine times. The chain employs TRBV12-3 or TRBV12-4 and TRBJ2-1; no definite D call. Deletions cut 1 base from V and 5 bases from J, with 6 bases between. The CDR3 runs to 13 residues. The CDR3 DNA follows: TGTGCCAGCAGTTTAGTGGGGAACAATGAGCAGTTCTTC. Translated, it gives CASSLVGNNEQFF.

The chain joins TRBV30 to TRBJ1-6; D uncertain. V lost 1 base to trimming and J lost 6 bases, with 16 bases between them. Germline V gene data show CDR1 as GTSNPN and CDR2 as SVGIG (reference sequence). CDR3 length equals 16 residues. The CDR3 DNA reads TGTGCCTGGAGTGATATCTTGGGAGCGCCTAATTCACCCCTCCACTTT. It encodes CAWSDILGAPNSPLHF.

This clonotype showed up just a few times. The gene calls are TRBV20-1 and TRBJ2-5; 10 bases map to TRBD2. The V gene end was trimmed by 2 bases and the J gene end by 4 bases; junction bases not matched to a gene: 4. The CDR3 extends over 14 amino acids. Germline V CDR1 and CDR2: DFQATT, SNEGSKA (reference sequence). The CDR3 loop reads CSARKGTSAETQYF. CDR3 in DNA: TGCAGTGCTAGAAAAGGGACTAGCGCAGAGACCCAGTACTTC.

The J gene is TRBJ2-7, the V gene TRBV5-1, with D perhaps TRBD1 (5 bases). Trimming left V 5 bases short and J 6 bases short, with 18 bases between. CDR1 is SGHRS and CDR2 is YFSETQ in the germline V gene. The CDR3 length is 14 residues. The CDR3 nucleotides are TGCGCCAGCAGAGTAGACAGCCTGGCCGGCGAGCAGTACTTC. It codes for CASRVDSLAGEQYF.

V usage is TRBV7-8 and J usage is TRBJ2-2, with D uncertain. Germline CDR1 and CDR2: SGHVS and FQNEAQ. V lost 1 base and J 0 bases, leaving 9 bases between the germline ends. The CDR3 covers 16 residues. The CDR3 DNA reads as TGTGCCAGCAGCTTAGTCATAGGCTCGAACACCGGGGAGCTGTTTTTT. It is translated as CASSLVIGSNTGELFF. Together with reference TRBV7-8 and TRBJ2-2, the CDR3 gives the full variable domain: GAGVSQSPRYKVAKRGQDVALRCDPISGHVSLFWYQQALGQGPEFLTYFQNEAQLDKSGLPSDRFFAERPEGSVSTLKIQRTQQEDSAVYLCASSLVIGSNTGELFFGEGSRLTVL.

This clonotype was detected a few times. The chain carries TRBV7-9 and TRBJ1-1, with D perhaps matching TRBD1 (5 bases). CDR1 and CDR2 from the germline V gene are SEHNR and FQNEAQ (reference sequence). Trimming cost V 2 bases and J 1 base, with 8 bases left between them. The CDR3 covers 14 residues. The CDR3 nucleotides are TGTGCCAGCAGCTTACACACAGGGAACACTGAAGCTTTCTTT. The encoded protein is CASSLHTGNTEAFF.

This clonotype was counted between two and nine times. This chain links TRBV18 with TRBJ1-2, with 7 bases matching TRBD1. Germline V gene sequence: CDR1 KGHSH, CDR2 LQKENI. This CDR3 has 14 residues. The ends lost 0 bases at V and 8 bases at J; junction bases unmatched: 6. For the CDR3, the DNA is TGTGCCAGCTCACCACCGACAGGGCTCGGCGGCTACACCTTC. It codes for CASSPPTGLGGYTF. Based on the CDR3 plus reference TRBV18 and TRBJ1-2, the full variable domain is NAGVMQNPRHLVRRRGQEARLRCSPMKGHSHVYWYRQLPEEGLKFMVYLQKENIIDESGMPKERFSAEFPKEGPSILRIQQVVRGDSAAYFCASSPPTGLGGYTFGSGTRLTVV.

The chain combines TRBV19 with TRBJ2-5; TRBD2 matches at 9 bases. The CDR3 covers 16 residues. Germline CDR1 reads LNHDA; CDR2 reads SQIVND (reference sequence). V shed 5 bases, J shed 1 base, and the junction held 8 bases outside the gene matches. Here the CDR3 DNA reads TGTGCCAGTAGTTACAGCAGCGGGGGGTCCCAAGAGACCCAGTACTTC. Encoded protein: CASSYSSGGSQETQYF.

In this sample, this clonotype turned up many times. This CDR3 reads CASSLLWVSGATDTQYF. The CDR3 DNA sequence: TGTGCCAGCAGCCTACTCTGGGTTAGCGGGGCAACAGATACGCAGTATTTT. The chain links TRBV7-6 to TRBJ2-3; 8 nucleotides line up with TRBD2. V trimming: 5 bases; J trimming: 3 bases; junction bases outside the gene matches: 13. Germline CDR1 SGHVS, CDR2 FNYEAQ. This CDR3 spans 17 amino acids.

This clonotype occurred a few times. V and J are TRBV2 and TRBJ2-4; a possible D gene is TRBD1 (6 bases). Trimming removed 5 bases from V and 0 bases from J, with 11 bases in between. The germline CDR1 and CDR2 sequences are SNHLY and FYNNEI. The CDR3 contains 15 residues. This CDR3 is CASSLGQLAKNIQYF. CDR3 DNA sequence: TGTGCCAGCAGTTTGGGACAACTAGCCAAAAACATTCAGTACTTC.

Of note for this clonotype: One junction end does not reproduce the germline sequence, and a read error may be involved. The chain carries TRBV18 and TRBJ2-3; 7 nucleotides line up with TRBD2. The germline V gene has CDR1 KGHSH and CDR2 LQKENI. The CDR3 is 16 amino acids. CDR3 in amino acids: CANSPPRAGFTDTQYF. The CDR3 DNA is TGTGCCAACTCACCACCTCGAGCGGGGTTCACAGATACGCAGTATTTT. Full variable domain (missing parts from reference TRBV18 and TRBJ2-3): NAGVMQNPRHLVRRRGQEARLRCSPMKGHSHVYWYRQLPEEGLKFMVYLQKENIIDESGMPKERFSAEFPKEGPSILRIQQVVRGDSAAYFCANSPPRAGFTDTQYFGPGTRLTVL.